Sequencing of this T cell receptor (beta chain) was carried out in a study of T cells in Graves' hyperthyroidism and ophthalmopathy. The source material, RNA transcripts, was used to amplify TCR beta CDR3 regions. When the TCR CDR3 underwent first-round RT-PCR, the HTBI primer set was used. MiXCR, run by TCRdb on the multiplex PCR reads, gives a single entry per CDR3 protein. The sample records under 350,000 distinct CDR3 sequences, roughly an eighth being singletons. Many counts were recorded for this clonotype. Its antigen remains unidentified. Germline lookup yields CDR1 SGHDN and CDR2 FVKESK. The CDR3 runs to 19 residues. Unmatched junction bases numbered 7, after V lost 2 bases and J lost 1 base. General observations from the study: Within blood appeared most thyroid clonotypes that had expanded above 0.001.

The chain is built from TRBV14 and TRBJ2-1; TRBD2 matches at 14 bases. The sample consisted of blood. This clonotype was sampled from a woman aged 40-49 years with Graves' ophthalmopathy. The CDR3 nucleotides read TGTGCCAGCAGCCAAAAATACGGGACTAGCGGGAGTTCCTACAATGAGCAGTTCTTC. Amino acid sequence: CASSQKYGTSGSSYNEQFF. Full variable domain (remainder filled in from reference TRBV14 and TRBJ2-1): EAGVTQFPSHSVIEKGQTVTLRCDPISGHDNLYWYRRVMGKEIKFLLHFVKESKQDESGMPNNRFLAERTGGTYSTLKVQPAELEDSGVYFCASSQKYGTSGSSYNEQFFGPGTRLTVL.